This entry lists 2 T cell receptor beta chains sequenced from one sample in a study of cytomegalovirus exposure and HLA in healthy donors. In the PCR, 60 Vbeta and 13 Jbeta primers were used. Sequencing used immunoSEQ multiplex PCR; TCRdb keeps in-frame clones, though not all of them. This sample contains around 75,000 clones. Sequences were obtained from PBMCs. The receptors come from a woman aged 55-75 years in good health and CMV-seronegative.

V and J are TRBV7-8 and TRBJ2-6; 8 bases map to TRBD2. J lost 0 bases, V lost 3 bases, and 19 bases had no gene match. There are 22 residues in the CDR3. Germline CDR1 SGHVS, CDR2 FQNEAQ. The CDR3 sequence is CASSLDRSGISYGGSGANVLTF. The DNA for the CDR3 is TGTGCCAGCAGCTTGGACCGTAGCGGGATTTCGTATGGGGGCTCTGGGGCCAACGTCCTGACTTTC.

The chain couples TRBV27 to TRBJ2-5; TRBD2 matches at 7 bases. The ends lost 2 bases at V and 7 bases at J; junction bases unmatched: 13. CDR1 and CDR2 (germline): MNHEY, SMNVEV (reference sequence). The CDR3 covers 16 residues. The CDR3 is CASSLTPSWGGGTQYF. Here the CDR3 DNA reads TGTGCCAGCAGTTTAACGCCCAGCTGGGGGGGTGGGACCCAGTACTTC.